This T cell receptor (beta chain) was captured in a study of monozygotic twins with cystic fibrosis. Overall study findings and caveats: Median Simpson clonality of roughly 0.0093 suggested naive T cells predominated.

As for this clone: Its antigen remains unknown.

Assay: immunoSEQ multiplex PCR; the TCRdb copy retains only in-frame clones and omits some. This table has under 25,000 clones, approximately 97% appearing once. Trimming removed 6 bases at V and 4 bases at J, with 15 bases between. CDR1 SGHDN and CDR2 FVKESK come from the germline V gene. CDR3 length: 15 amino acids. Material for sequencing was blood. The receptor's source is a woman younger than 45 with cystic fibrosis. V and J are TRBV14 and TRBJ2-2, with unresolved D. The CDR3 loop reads CASRKAGPTTGELFF. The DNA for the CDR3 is TGTGCCAGCAGGAAGGCAGGCCCGACCACCGGGGAGCTGTTTTTT.